The entry below gives a single T cell receptor beta chain sequence along with its context. Repertoires were generated with immunoSEQ multiplex PCR, while TCRdb's copy carries only in-frame clones and drops some. The sample holds about 180,000 clones, about 81% seen once. This entry is derived from a study of blood T cell repertoires in COVID-19. This CDR3 is 14 amino acids long. Losses at the gene ends were 3 bases for V and 2 bases for J; bases not matched to a gene: 2. Germline lookup yields CDR1 ENHRY and CDR2 SYGVKD. Sequenced input: peripheral blood. The chain combines TRBV10-3 with TRBJ1-1; 8 positions match TRBD1. The receptor was derived from a woman aged 80 or older with COVID-19, enrolled during active disease. CDR3 sequence: CAISDRGLNTEAFF. In DNA, the CDR3 is TGTGCCATCAGTGACAGGGGGCTTAACACTGAAGCTTTCTTT.